This T cell receptor beta chain was captured in a study of control samples from healthy donors and cancer patients. Here immunoSEQ multiplex PCR was the method, and the copy in TCRdb shows in-frame clones only, minus some. The table shows over 90,000 clones, with around 88% occurring only once. Germline values: CDR1 KGHSH, CDR2 LQKENI. Trimming took 2 bases from V and 0 from J; bases not matched to a gene: 11. The CDR3 runs to 19 residues. Only one count was recorded for this clone. The clonotype comes from a man aged 60 to 75 with lung cancer. V usage is TRBV18 and J usage is TRBJ2-2; 8 bases align to TRBD1. Sequencing input: PBMCs. CDR3 coding DNA: TGTGCCAGCTCACCAACGGTTTCCAGGACAGGGTCGAACACCGGGGAGCTGTTTTTT. It translates to CASSPTVSRTGSNTGELFF.